The sequence of this T cell receptor (beta chain) was determined in a study of beta chain features in type 1 diabetes. Study findings and constraints: Researchers report that Type 1 diabetes patients had moderately but significantly shorter TCRB CDR3s across all four CD4+ subsets.

CDR3 size: 15 residues. Germline CDR1 SGHVS, CDR2 FNYEAQ. J lost 7 bases, V lost 1 base, and 7 bases had no gene match. Worth noting for this clone: The antigen is unknown.

Expressed TCRB transcripts were sequenced because the isolated RNA had all been reverse transcribed beforehand. The assay was immunoSEQ multiplex PCR, and TCRdb's table has in-frame clones only and misses some. The repertoire holds 130,000 or so clones, with roughly 17% as singletons. On average, the one heparinised blood draw given by each donor was around 110 mL. Markers CD45RO/CCR7/CD25/CD127/CD95/CD27 served to sort CD4+ naive, central memory, regulatory and stem cell-like memory cells. The TCR sequence derives from a man aged 18 to 35 with type 1 diabetes. Sequenced material: central memory CD4+ T cells from blood. The chain links TRBV7-6 to TRBJ1-5; 7 nucleotides match TRBD1. As DNA, the CDR3 is TGTGCCAGCAGCTTAGGACAGGGCCTCGGGCAGCCCCAGCATTTT. It is translated as CASSLGQGLGQPQHF.